The 28 T cell receptor beta chains reported below all come from one sample, sequenced in a study of blood T cell repertoires in COVID-19. Assay: immunoSEQ multiplex PCR; the TCRdb copy retains only in-frame clones and omits some. Here the sample spans about 51,000 clones, approximately 85% being singletons. The sequencing input was peripheral blood. The receptors come from a man aged 45-65 years with active COVID-19.

The chain uses TRBV18 and TRBJ1-3; 7 nucleotides match TRBD1. The CDR3 consists of 17 residues. V gave up 2 bases and J gave up 0 bases; unmatched junction bases: 7. The V gene's germline CDR1 is KGHSH and CDR2 LQKENI. CDR3 coding DNA: TGTGCCAGCTCACCAGGGACAGTAAGATACTCTGGAAACACCATATATTTT. Its protein is CASSPGTVRYSGNTIYF.

The rearrangement links TRBV2 to TRBJ2-5; 10 bases match TRBD1. V lost 6 bases and J lost 5; bases outside the gene matches: 3. This CDR3 spans 13 amino acids. CDR1 is SNHLY and CDR2 is FYNNEI in the germline V gene. The CDR3 coding sequence is TGTGCCAGCAGCCGGGACAGGGGTGAGACCCAGTACTTC. It codes for CASSRDRGETQYF.

The chain couples TRBV25-1 to TRBJ2-5, with TRBD1 matching over 9 bases. The CDR3 has 14 residues. With 4 bases clipped from V and 4 bases from J, the junction kept 4 bases outside the gene matches. In germline, CDR1 is MGHDK, CDR2 SYGVNS. The CDR3 spells CASSVGTGIETQYF. The CDR3, as DNA: TGTGCCAGCAGTGTGGGGACAGGGATAGAGACCCAGTACTTC.

This chain connects TRBV9 to TRBJ2-7; TRBD2 might be the D (6 bases). Germline V gene data show CDR1 as SGDLS and CDR2 as YYNGEE. Trimming removed 0 bases at V and 1 base at J, with 8 bases between. The CDR3 extends over 14 amino acids. CDR3 nucleotide sequence: TGTGCCAGCAGCGTAGAGGAGGGTTCCTACGAGCAGTACTTC. Protein: CASSVEEGSYEQYF.

The J gene is TRBJ1-1, the V gene TRBV14; no clear D. CDR1 is SGHDN and CDR2 is FVKESK in the germline V gene. Trimming removed 4 bases from V and 7 bases from J, with 7 bases in between. The CDR3 is 11 residues long. CDR3 sequence (DNA): TGTGCCAGCAGCCTGGCGGGTGAAGCTTTCTTT. Its protein is CASSLAGEAFF.

In its sample, this clone was seen once. The V gene is TRBV7-2, the J gene TRBJ2-5, with D possibly being TRBD2 (6 bases). Trimming took off 5 bases at V and 2 bases at J, with 15 bases between the two ends. The CDR3 contains 15 residues. CDR1 is SGHTA, CDR2 FQGNSA, per germline. This CDR3 is CASSPGGVRQETQYF. DNA of the CDR3: TGTGCCAGCAGCCCGGGCGGGGTGAGGCAAGAGACCCAGTACTTC.

In its sample, this clone was seen a few times. The rearrangement links TRBV5-1 to TRBJ1-2, with D unclear. Germline CDR1 and CDR2: SGHRS and YFSETQ. The CDR3 totals 14 residues. Trimming removed 4 bases from V and 8 bases from J, with 18 bases in between. DNA for the CDR3: TGCGCCAGCAGCCCTATCGACGGGGTGGGAGGCTACACCTTC. It translates to CASSPIDGVGGYTF.

This chain uses TRBV14 with TRBJ1-2; 7 bases are a match to TRBD1. With V trimmed by 3 bases and J by 4 bases, 5 bases remained unmatched. CDR3 length: 14 amino acids. Germline CDR1 reads SGHDN; CDR2 reads FVKESK. CDR3 sequence reads: CASSHPGQAYGYTF. As DNA, the CDR3 is TGTGCCAGCAGCCATCCCGGACAGGCCTATGGCTACACCTTC.

The chain uses TRBV7-9 and TRBJ1-5; the match to TRBD1 covers 11 bases. Germline CDR1 and CDR2: SEHNR and FQNEAQ (reference sequence). CDR3 length equals 17 residues. Germline trimming cut 5 bases from V and 2 bases from J; bases unmatched to any gene: 8. CDR3 in amino acids: CASSPGQGVQRNQPQHF. The CDR3, as DNA: TGTGCCAGCAGCCCGGGACAGGGGGTTCAACGCAATCAGCCCCAGCATTTT.

The rearrangement uses TRBV5-1 and TRBJ2-3; perhaps TRBD1 as D (5 bases). The V end lost 2 bases, the J end lost 1 base, and 11 bases lay between the germline ends. The CDR3 extends over 15 amino acids. Per germline, CDR1 SGHRS and CDR2 YFSETQ. The CDR3 here is CASSLGVVGTDTQYF. Here the CDR3 DNA reads TGCGCCAGCAGCTTAGGGGTGGTCGGCACAGATACGCAGTATTTT.

This clone showed up just once. CDR3 DNA: TGTGCCAGCAGGGTGATAGCGGACTACGAGCAGTACTTC. This codes for CASRVIADYEQYF. The chain joins TRBV2 to TRBJ2-7, with a tentative D call TRBD2 (6 bases). The V end was cut by 6 bases, the J end by 3 bases, with 12 bases between. Germline CDR1 and CDR2: SNHLY and FYNNEI. The CDR3 has 13 residues.

This chain joins TRBV6-6 and TRBJ2-1, with 8 bases lining up with TRBD2. V shed 7 bases and J 4 bases; nucleotides not matched to a gene: 3. The germline CDR1 and CDR2 sequences are MNHNY and SVGAGI (reference sequence). The CDR3 has 13 amino acids. This chain's CDR3 is CASKTSEYNEQFF. DNA for the CDR3: TGTGCCAGCAAGACTAGCGAATACAATGAGCAGTTCTTC.

The gene calls are TRBV29-1 and TRBJ1-2; TRBD1 matches 8 bases. Germline V gene sequence: CDR1 SQVTM, CDR2 ANQGSEA. The V and J ends lost 4 bases and 0 bases, in that order; junction bases with no gene match: 10. CDR3 length equals 16 residues. The CDR3 loop reads CSVAGTGQGTNYGYTF. Here the CDR3 DNA reads TGCAGCGTTGCGGGCACCGGACAGGGAACTAACTATGGCTACACCTTC. The full variable domain, in which reference TRBV29-1 and TRBJ1-2 provide the parts outside the CDR3, is SAVISQKPSRDICQRGTSLTIQCQVDSQVTMMFWYRQQPGQSLTLIATANQGSEATYESGFVIDKFPISRPNLTFSTLTVSNMSPEDSSIYLCSVAGTGQGTNYGYTFGSGTRLTVV.

The V gene is TRBV7-2, the J gene TRBJ2-1; maybe TRBD2 (6 bases). The V end lost 7 bases, the J end lost 7 bases, and 14 bases lay between the germline ends. The CDR3 loop spans 13 amino acids. The V gene's germline CDR1 is SGHTA and CDR2 FQGNSA. The CDR3 sequence is CASTQWEANEQFF. The CDR3 DNA reads TGTGCCAGCACCCAATGGGAGGCAAATGAGCAGTTCTTC. Supplemented by reference TRBV7-2 and TRBJ2-1, the full variable domain reads GAGVSQSPSNKVTEKGKDVELRCDPISGHTALYWYRQSLGQGLEFLIYFQGNSAPDKSGLPSDRFSAERTGGSVSTLTIQRTQQEDSAVYLCASTQWEANEQFFGPGTRLTVL.

The chain couples TRBV7-8 to TRBJ1-1; the D gene is possibly TRBD1 (5 bases). Deletions cut 5 bases from V and 11 bases from J, with 18 bases between. Germline values: CDR1 SGHVS, CDR2 FQNEAQ. The CDR3 consists of 13 residues. The CDR3 nucleotides are TGTGCCAGCAGCCCGGAAGCGGGGCCGTCGGCTTTCTTT. It translates to CASSPEAGPSAFF. Full variable domain (rest looked up from reference TRBV7-8 and TRBJ1-1): GAGVSQSPRYKVAKRGQDVALRCDPISGHVSLFWYQQALGQGPEFLTYFQNEAQLDKSGLPSDRFFAERPEGSVSTLKIQRTQQEDSAVYLCASSPEAGPSAFFGQGTRLTVV.

The V and J genes are TRBV6-5 and TRBJ1-5; 10 bases line up with TRBD1. Per the germline V gene, CDR1 is MNHEY and CDR2 is SVGAGI. J was trimmed by 1 base and V by 7 bases; bases with no gene match: 4. This CDR3 is built from 15 residues. The CDR3 DNA is TGTGCCAGCACCTGGACAGGGGGGAGCAATCAGCCCCAGCATTTT. As protein: CASTWTGGSNQPQHF.

The chain employs TRBV18 and TRBJ2-7, with D perhaps TRBD1 (5 bases). Between the trimmed V and J ends, which lost 5 bases and 1 base, there was a span of 15 bases. The CDR3 totals 15 residues. The germline V gene has CDR1 KGHSH and CDR2 LQKENI. CDR3 protein: CASSKGSGSSYEQYF. DNA of the CDR3: TGTGCCAGCTCAAAAGGGTCAGGGTCGTCCTACGAGCAGTACTTC. Variable domain in full (rest from reference TRBV18 and TRBJ2-7): NAGVMQNPRHLVRRRGQEARLRCSPMKGHSHVYWYRQLPEEGLKFMVYLQKENIIDESGMPKERFSAEFPKEGPSILRIQQVVRGDSAAYFCASSKGSGSSYEQYFGPGTRLTVT.

The chain joins TRBV12-1 to TRBJ1-5; the table's D gene call, TRBD1, was not cross checked with the DNA. TRBV12-1 is noted as a pseudogene. This CDR3 contains 16 residues. The CDR3 nucleotides are TGTGCCAGCAGCCCGGGAGACAGGGCCAAAAATCAGCCCCAGCATTTT. It specifies CASSPGDRAKNQPQHF.

This chain joins TRBV15 and TRBJ2-2; maybe TRBD1 (6 bases). V shed 5 bases and J shed 1 base, with 20 bases lying between them. The CDR3 covers 18 residues. Looked up from germline, CDR1 is LNHNV and CDR2 is YYDKDF (reference sequence). CDR3 amino acids: CATSGRAWGPGNTGELFF. The CDR3 DNA sequence: TGTGCCACCAGCGGACGCGCTTGGGGGCCTGGGAACACCGGGGAGCTGTTTTTT.

The chain has TRBV27 and TRBJ2-2; D uncertain. Germline loops: CDR1 MNHEY, CDR2 SMNVEV (reference sequence). V dropped 1 base and J dropped 1 base, with 10 bases sitting between them. CDR3 length: 16 residues. The CDR3 coding sequence is TGTGCCAGCAGTTTATTGGGCAGGAAGAACACCGGGGAGCTGTTTTTT. The encoded protein is CASSLLGRKNTGELFF.

This sequence joins TRBV7-9 and TRBJ2-6; perhaps TRBD1 as D (6 bases). The germline gives CDR1 SEHNR, CDR2 FQNEAQ (reference sequence). This CDR3 has 18 amino acids. The V end lost 5 bases, the J end lost 0 bases, and 17 bases lay between the germline ends. The CDR3 is CASSMTFRGFSGANVLTF. The CDR3 bases are TGTGCCAGCAGCATGACTTTCAGGGGCTTCTCTGGGGCCAACGTCCTGACTTTC.

The chain joins TRBV6-2 or TRBV6-3 to TRBJ2-5; D ambiguous. Trimming shortened V by 0 bases and J by 5 bases, and 4 bases separated the two germline ends. The CDR3 totals 12 residues. CDR1 is MNHEY, CDR2 SVGEGT, per germline. Written as DNA, the CDR3 is TGTGCCAGCAGTTACTCACGGGAGACCCAGTACTTC. Amino acid sequence: CASSYSRETQYF.

This rearrangement joins TRBV7-9 to TRBJ2-5; D is possibly TRBD1 (5 bases). This CDR3 has 15 amino acids. Deletions cut 4 bases from V and 6 bases from J, with 18 bases between. Looked up from germline, CDR1 is SEHNR and CDR2 is FQNEAQ (reference sequence). In DNA form, the CDR3 reads TGTGCCAGCAGCTCCAACAGGAATGGGGTACAGACCCAGTACTTC. It translates to CASSSNRNGVQTQYF.

The chain is built from TRBV7-8 and TRBJ1-2, with TRBD1 matching 8 bases. CDR1 SGHVS and CDR2 FQNEAQ come from the germline V gene. The CDR3 covers 12 residues. V lost 5 bases and J lost 7; bases outside the gene matches: 3. The DNA of the CDR3 is TGTGCCAGCAGCGACAGGGGTGGTGGCTACACCTTC. It is translated as CASSDRGGGYTF.

The CDR3 loop reads CASSVPGQGGYGYTF. CDR3 coding DNA: TGTGCCAGCTCAGTTCCGGGACAGGGAGGCTATGGCTACACCTTC. The V and J genes are TRBV18 and TRBJ1-2, with TRBD1 matching 9 bases. The CDR3 is 15 residues long. CDR1 KGHSH and CDR2 LQKENI come from the germline V gene. V was pared by 5 bases and J by 4 bases, with 8 bases of the junction left unmatched.

This sequence joins TRBV19 and TRBJ2-2; weak D call: TRBD1 (6 bases). V shed 6 bases and J shed 6 bases, with 14 bases lying between them. Germline CDR1 is LNHDA and CDR2 is SQIVND (reference sequence). The length of the CDR3 is 14 residues. CDR3 in amino acids: CASRFSGVSGELFF. The CDR3 nucleotides read TGTGCCAGTAGATTTTCAGGGGTCTCCGGGGAGCTGTTTTTT.

This clone has more than one count but fewer than ten. The genes are TRBV2 and TRBJ2-2; a possible D gene is TRBD1 (6 bases). This CDR3 comprises 14 residues. Per germline, CDR1 SNHLY and CDR2 FYNNEI. Trimming stripped 8 bases from V and 5 bases from J, with 15 bases between. Here the CDR3 reads CASGQEGVTGELFF. For the CDR3, the DNA is TGTGCCAGCGGTCAAGAGGGGGTAACCGGGGAGCTGTTTTTT.

The chain combines TRBV30 with TRBJ1-2; possibly TRBD1 for D (5 bases). The CDR3 length is 14 residues. Germline CDR1 is GTSNPN and CDR2 is SVGIG (reference sequence). V dropped 0 bases and J dropped 3 bases, with 11 bases sitting between them. CDR3 nucleotides: TGTGCCTGGAGTGTACAAGGGGTCGACTATGGCTACACCTTC. It codes for CAWSVQGVDYGYTF.